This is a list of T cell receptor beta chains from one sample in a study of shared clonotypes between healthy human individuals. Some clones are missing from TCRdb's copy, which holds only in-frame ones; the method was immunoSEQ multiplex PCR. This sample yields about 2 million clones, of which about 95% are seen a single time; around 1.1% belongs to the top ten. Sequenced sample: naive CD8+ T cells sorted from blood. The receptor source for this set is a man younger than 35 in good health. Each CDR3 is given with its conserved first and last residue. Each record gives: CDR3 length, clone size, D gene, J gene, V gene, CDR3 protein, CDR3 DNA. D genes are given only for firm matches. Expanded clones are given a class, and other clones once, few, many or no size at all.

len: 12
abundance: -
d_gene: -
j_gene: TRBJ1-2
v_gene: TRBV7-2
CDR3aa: CASSWKLYGYTF
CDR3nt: TGTGCCAGCAGCTGGAAGCTATATGGCTACACCTTC

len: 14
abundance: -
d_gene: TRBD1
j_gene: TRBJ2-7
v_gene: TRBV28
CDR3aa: CASSIGQGTYEQYF
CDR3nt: TGTGCCAGCAGCATTGGACAGGGGACCTACGAGCAGTACTTC

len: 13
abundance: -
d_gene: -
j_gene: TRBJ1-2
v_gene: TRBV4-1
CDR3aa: CASSQETYYGYTF
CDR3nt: TGCGCCAGCAGCCAAGAAACCTACTATGGCTACACCTTC

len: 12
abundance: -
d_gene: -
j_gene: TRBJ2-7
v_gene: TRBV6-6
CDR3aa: CASSYGTYEQYF
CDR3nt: TGTGCCAGCAGTTACGGGACCTACGAGCAGTACTTC

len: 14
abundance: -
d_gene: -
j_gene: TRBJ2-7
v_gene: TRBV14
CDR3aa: CASSHRLGLHEQYF
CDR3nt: TGTGCCAGCAGCCACCGGTTGGGGCTACACGAGCAGTACTTC

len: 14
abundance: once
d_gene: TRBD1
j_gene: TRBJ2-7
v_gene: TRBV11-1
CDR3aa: CASSPPTGVREQYF
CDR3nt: TGTGCCAGCAGCCCCCCCACAGGGGTGAGGGAGCAGTACTTC

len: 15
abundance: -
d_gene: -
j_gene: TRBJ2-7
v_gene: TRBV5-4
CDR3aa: CASRSSAGDIYEQYF
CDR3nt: TGTGCCAGCAGATCGTCGGCAGGGGATATCTACGAGCAGTACTTC

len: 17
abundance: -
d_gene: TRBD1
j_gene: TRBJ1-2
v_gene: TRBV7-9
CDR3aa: CASSLAPGQGADYGYTF
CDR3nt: TGTGCCAGCAGCTTAGCCCCGGGACAGGGGGCCGACTATGGCTACACCTTC

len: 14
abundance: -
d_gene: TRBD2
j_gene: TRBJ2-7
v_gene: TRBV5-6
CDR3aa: CASSIGTSGYEQYF
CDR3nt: TGTGCCAGCAGCATCGGGACTAGCGGCTACGAGCAGTACTTC

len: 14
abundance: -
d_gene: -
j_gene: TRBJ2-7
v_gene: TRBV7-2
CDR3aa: CASSLGVAGYEQYF
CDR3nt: TGTGCCAGCAGCTTAGGAGTCGCGGGTTACGAGCAGTACTTC

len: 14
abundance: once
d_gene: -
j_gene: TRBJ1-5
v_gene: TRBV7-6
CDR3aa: CASSLDSLGQPQHF
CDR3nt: TGTGCCAGCAGCTTAGACAGCCTCGGGCAGCCCCAGCATTTT

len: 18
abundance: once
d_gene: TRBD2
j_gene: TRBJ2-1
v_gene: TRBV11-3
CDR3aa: CASSTAIREGIADNEQFF
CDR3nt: TGTGCCAGCAGCACGGCTATAAGGGAGGGAATAGCGGACAATGAGCAGTTCTTC

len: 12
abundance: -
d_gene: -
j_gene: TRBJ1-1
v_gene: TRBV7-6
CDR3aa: CASSGPNGEAFF
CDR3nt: TGTGCCAGCAGCGGGCCTAACGGTGAAGCTTTCTTT

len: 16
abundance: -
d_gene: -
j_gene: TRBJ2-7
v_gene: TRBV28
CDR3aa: CASSFPAGGPSYEQYF
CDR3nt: TGTGCCAGCAGTTTCCCCGCCGGGGGGCCCAGCTACGAGCAGTACTTC

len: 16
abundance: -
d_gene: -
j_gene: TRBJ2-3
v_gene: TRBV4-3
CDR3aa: CASSQDGLSGTDTQYF
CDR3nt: TGCGCCAGCAGCCAAGATGGGTTGTCTGGCACAGATACGCAGTATTTT

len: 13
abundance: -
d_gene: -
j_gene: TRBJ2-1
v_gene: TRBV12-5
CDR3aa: CASGLVETNEQFF
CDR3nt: TGTGCTAGTGGTTTGGTAGAGACCAATGAGCAGTTCTTC

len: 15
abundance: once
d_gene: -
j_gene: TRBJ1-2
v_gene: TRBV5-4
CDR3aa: CASSLAGGSAGGYTF
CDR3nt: TGTGCCAGCAGCTTGGCGGGAGGCAGCGCGGGAGGCTACACCTTC

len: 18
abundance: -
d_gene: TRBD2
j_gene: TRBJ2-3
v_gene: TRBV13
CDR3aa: CASSLAGDLNPSTDTQYF
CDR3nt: TGTGCCAGCAGTTTAGCGGGAGACTTGAACCCAAGCACAGATACGCAGTATTTT

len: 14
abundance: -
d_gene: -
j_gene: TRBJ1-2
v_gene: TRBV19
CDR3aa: CASSTGVLDYGYTF
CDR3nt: TGTGCCAGTAGTACAGGGGTCTTGGACTATGGCTACACCTTC

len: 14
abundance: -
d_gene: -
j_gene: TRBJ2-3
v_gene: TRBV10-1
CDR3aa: CASSESRLGDTQYF
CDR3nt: TGCGCCAGCAGTGAGAGTAGGTTGGGAGATACGCAGTATTTT

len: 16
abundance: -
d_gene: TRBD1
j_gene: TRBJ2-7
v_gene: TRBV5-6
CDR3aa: CASSVAGTGFLYEQYF
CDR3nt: TGTGCCAGCAGCGTGGCGGGGACAGGATTCCTTTACGAGCAGTACTTC

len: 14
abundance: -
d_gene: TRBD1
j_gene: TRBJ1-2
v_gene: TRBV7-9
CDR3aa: CASSRGGGVDGYTF
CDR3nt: TGTGCCAGCAGCAGAGGAGGGGGCGTGGATGGCTACACCTTC

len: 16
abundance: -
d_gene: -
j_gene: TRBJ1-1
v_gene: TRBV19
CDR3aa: CASSIGAGLEDTEAFF
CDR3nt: TGTGCCAGTAGTATAGGAGCCGGGTTAGAGGACACTGAAGCTTTCTTT

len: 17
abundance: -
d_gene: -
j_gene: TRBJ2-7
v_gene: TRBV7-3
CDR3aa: CASSLNGAGALGYEQYF
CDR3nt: TGTGCCAGCAGCTTAAATGGGGCAGGGGCCTTAGGCTACGAGCAGTACTTC

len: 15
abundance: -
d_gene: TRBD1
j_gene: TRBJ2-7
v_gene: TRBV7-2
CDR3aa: CASSFVGQGAYEQYF
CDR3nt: TGTGCCAGCAGCTTTGTGGGACAGGGAGCGTACGAGCAGTACTTC

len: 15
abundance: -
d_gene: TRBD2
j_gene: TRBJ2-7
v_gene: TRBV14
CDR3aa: CASSQILAGEYEQYF
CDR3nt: TGTGCCAGCAGCCAAATACTAGCGGGAGAATACGAGCAGTACTTC

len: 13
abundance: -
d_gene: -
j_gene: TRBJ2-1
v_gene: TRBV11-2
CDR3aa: CASTPPLGNEQFF
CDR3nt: TGTGCCAGCACCCCGCCCCTGGGCAATGAGCAGTTCTTC

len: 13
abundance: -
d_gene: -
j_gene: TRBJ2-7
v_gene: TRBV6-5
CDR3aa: CASPQGGTYEQYF
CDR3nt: TGTGCCAGCCCCCAGGGGGGCACCTACGAGCAGTACTTC

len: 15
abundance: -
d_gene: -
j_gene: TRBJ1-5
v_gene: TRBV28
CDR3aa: CASRISGSGNQPQHF
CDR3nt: TGTGCCAGCAGGATATCGGGGTCCGGGAATCAGCCCCAGCATTTT

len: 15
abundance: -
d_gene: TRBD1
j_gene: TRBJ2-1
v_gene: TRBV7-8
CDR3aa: CASSPVGQGAHEQFF
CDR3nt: TGTGCCAGCAGCCCAGTGGGACAGGGGGCCCATGAGCAGTTCTTC

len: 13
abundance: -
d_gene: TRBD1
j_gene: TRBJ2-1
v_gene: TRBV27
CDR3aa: CASSRTGVNEQFF
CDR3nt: TGTGCCAGCAGCCGGACAGGGGTAAATGAGCAGTTCTTC

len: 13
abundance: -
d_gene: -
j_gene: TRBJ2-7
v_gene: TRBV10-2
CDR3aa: CAIQQGKASEQYF
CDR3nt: TGCGCCATCCAACAGGGAAAGGCGAGCGAGCAGTACTTC

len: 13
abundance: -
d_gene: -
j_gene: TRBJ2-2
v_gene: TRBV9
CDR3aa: CASTLSNTGELFF
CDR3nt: TGTGCCAGTACCCTCAGCAACACCGGGGAGCTGTTTTTT

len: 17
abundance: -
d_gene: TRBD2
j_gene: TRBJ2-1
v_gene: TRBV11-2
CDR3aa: CASSSREGGPMDNEQFF
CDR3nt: TGTGCCAGCAGCTCCCGGGAGGGAGGGCCGATGGACAATGAGCAGTTCTTC

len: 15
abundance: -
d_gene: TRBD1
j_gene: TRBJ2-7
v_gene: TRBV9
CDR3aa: CASSVGQGAIYEQYF
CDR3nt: TGTGCCAGCAGCGTAGGACAGGGGGCTATTTACGAGCAGTACTTC

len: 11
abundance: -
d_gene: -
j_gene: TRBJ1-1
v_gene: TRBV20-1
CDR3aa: CSRGGDTEAFF
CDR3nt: TGCAGTCGCGGGGGGGACACTGAAGCTTTCTTT

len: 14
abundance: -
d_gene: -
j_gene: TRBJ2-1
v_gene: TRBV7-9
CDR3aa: CASSWGLSPNEQFF
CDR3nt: TGTGCCAGCAGCTGGGGACTTTCGCCCAATGAGCAGTTCTTC

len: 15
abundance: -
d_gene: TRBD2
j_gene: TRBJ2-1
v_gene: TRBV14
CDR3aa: CASSQEAAGEDEQFF
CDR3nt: TGTGCCAGCAGCCAAGAGGCAGCGGGGGAGGATGAGCAGTTCTTC

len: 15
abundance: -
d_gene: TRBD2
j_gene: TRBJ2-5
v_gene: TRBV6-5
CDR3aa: CASSKVRGGQETQYF
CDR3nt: TGTGCCAGCAGCAAAGTACGGGGGGGGCAAGAGACCCAGTACTTC

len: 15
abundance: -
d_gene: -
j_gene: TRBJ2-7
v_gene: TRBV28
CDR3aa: CASSLIFGGAYEQYF
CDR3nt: TGTGCCAGCAGTTTAATATTCGGGGGTGCCTACGAGCAGTACTTC

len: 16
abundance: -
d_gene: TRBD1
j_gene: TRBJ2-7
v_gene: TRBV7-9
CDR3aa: CASSKGTGPSGYEQYF
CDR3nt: TGTGCCAGCAGCAAAGGGACAGGCCCTTCCGGGTACGAGCAGTACTTC

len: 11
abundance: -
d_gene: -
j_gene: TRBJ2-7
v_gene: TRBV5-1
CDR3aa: CASSARYEQYF
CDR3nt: TGCGCCAGCAGCGCACGATACGAGCAGTACTTC

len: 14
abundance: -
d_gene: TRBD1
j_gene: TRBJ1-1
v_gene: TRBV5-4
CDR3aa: CASSVTGLNTEAFF
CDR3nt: TGTGCCAGCAGCGTGACAGGGCTGAACACTGAAGCTTTCTTT

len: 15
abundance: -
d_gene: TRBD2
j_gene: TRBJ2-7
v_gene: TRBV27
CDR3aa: CASSYKGGALYEQYF
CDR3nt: TGTGCCAGCAGTTACAAGGGAGGGGCGCTCTACGAGCAGTACTTC

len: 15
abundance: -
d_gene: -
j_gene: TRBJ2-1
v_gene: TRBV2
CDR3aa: CASSDRDPLPNEQFF
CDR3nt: TGTGCCAGCAGTGACCGGGACCCGCTGCCCAATGAGCAGTTCTTC

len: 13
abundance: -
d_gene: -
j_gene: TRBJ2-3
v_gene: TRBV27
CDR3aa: CASSPYPTDTQYF
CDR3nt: TGTGCCAGCAGTCCTTACCCGACAGATACGCAGTATTTT

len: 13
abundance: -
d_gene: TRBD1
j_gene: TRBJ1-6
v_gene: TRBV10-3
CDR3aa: CAISTGPSSPLHF
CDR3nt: TGTGCCATTTCGACAGGGCCCTCTTCACCCCTCCACTTT

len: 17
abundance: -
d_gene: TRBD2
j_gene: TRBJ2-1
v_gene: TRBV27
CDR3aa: CASGRVSSSGFGNEQFF
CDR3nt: TGTGCCAGCGGCCGGGTCTCTTCTAGCGGGTTCGGGAATGAGCAGTTCTTC

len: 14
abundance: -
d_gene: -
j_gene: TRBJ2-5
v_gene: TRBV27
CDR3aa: CASSPWGSGETQYF
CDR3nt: TGTGCCAGCAGTCCTTGGGGTAGCGGAGAGACCCAGTACTTC